The 24 T cell receptor beta chains presented below share a single source sample, sequenced in a study of blood T cell repertoires in COVID-19. Profiling relied on immunoSEQ multiplex PCR, and the TCRdb table lists in-frame clones only, not all of them. The table shows tens of thousands of clones, with 92% occurring only once. The sequencing sample was made of peripheral blood. The receptor set was obtained from a man between 65 and 80 years old with active COVID-19.

The chain carries TRBV24-1 and TRBJ1-2, with TRBD1 matching over 11 bases. In germline, CDR1 is KGHDR, CDR2 SFDVKD. The ends lost 10 bases at V and 3 bases at J; junction bases unmatched: 3. The CDR3 spans 13 residues. DNA for the CDR3: TGTGCCACTGGACAGGGGGCTCACTATGGCTACACCTTC. Encoded protein: CATGQGAHYGYTF.

The chain has TRBV24-1 and TRBJ2-3; TRBD1 aligns across 8 bases. Germline loops: CDR1 KGHDR, CDR2 SFDVKD. The CDR3 covers 16 residues. The V and J ends lost 4 bases and 2 bases, in that order; junction bases with no gene match: 7. CDR3: CATSDAGQAPTDTQYF. CDR3 in DNA: TGTGCCACCAGTGACGCGGGACAGGCCCCCACAGATACGCAGTATTTT.

The chain employs TRBV19 and TRBJ1-5; 7 bases agree with TRBD1. Germline-derived CDR1 and CDR2 are LNHDA and SQIVND (reference sequence). J lost 7 bases, V lost 3 bases, and 3 bases had no gene match. The CDR3 contains 13 residues. The CDR3 DNA reads as TGTGCCAGTAGTATTAACAGGGGCCAGCCCCAGCATTTT. This translates into CASSINRGQPQHF.

This chain connects TRBV5-1 to TRBJ2-7, with a possible D match to TRBD1 (5 bases). Looked up from germline, CDR1 is SGHRS and CDR2 is YFSETQ. The length of the CDR3 is 15 residues. The germline V and J ends were trimmed by 0 bases and 3 bases, with 13 bases remaining between them. The DNA for the CDR3 is TGCGCCAGCAGCTTGGGGCAGGGTTCGAACTACGAGCAGTACTTC. Its translation: CASSLGQGSNYEQYF.

V gene TRBV12-1 combines with J gene TRBJ1-5. TRBV12-1 is deemed a pseudogene. CDR3 length: 10 amino acids. In DNA form, the CDR3 reads TGTGCCAGCTGGAGGCAGCCCCAGCATTTT. It is translated as CASWRQPQHF.

As for this clone: One junction end disagrees with the germline gene, perhaps due to a read error. The chain employs TRBV7-7 and TRBJ2-2; 9 nucleotides line up with TRBD2. The CDR3 extends over 20 amino acids. The V gene's germline CDR1 is SSHAT and CDR2 FNYEAQ (reference sequence). CDR3 nucleotide sequence: TGTGCTAGCAGCTTAAAATCGCCGCGGGGGGGTATCTCGAACACCGGGGAGCTGTTTTTT. This encodes CASSLKSPRGGISNTGELFF.

This chain uses TRBV11-2 with TRBJ1-1; D perhaps matches TRBD1 (5 bases). V lost 5 bases to trimming and J lost 1 base, with 26 bases between them. The CDR3 is 19 residues long. CDR1 SGHAT and CDR2 FQNNGV come from the germline V gene. The DNA of the CDR3 is TGTGCCAGCAGCCCCGGGGGTACGTGGTGGGGTCTGGAGAACACTGAAGCTTTCTTT. It translates to CASSPGGTWWGLENTEAFF.

J is TRBJ2-1 and V is TRBV6-2 or TRBV6-3, with D perhaps matching TRBD2 (6 bases). The V end lost 2 bases, the J end lost 10 bases, and 9 bases lay between the germline ends. The CDR3 loop spans 12 amino acids. Looked up from germline, CDR1 is MNHEY and CDR2 is SVGEGT. CDR3 amino acids: CASSYGGWEQFF. The CDR3 region has the DNA TGTGCCAGCAGTTACGGGGGGTGGGAGCAGTTCTTC.

This sequence joins TRBV19 and TRBJ2-7, with D possibly TRBD2 on 5 matching bases. This CDR3 spans 14 amino acids. Germline CDR1 and CDR2: LNHDA and SQIVND (reference sequence). Between the trimmed V and J ends, which lost 7 bases and 3 bases, there was a span of 16 bases. CDR3 amino acids: CASKGGPYHYEQYF. The CDR3 region has the DNA TGTGCCAGTAAGGGCGGGCCTTATCACTACGAGCAGTACTTC.

This rearrangement joins TRBV7-2 to TRBJ1-5; 8 bases match TRBD1. Germline loops: CDR1 SGHTA, CDR2 FQGNSA. J lost 4 bases, V lost 3 bases, and 5 bases had no gene match. This CDR3 has 15 amino acids. The CDR3 nucleotides are TGTGCCAGCAGCTTGGTCCAGGGGGCGAATCAGCCCCAGCATTTT. Translation gives CASSLVQGANQPQHF.

The V and J genes are TRBV28 and TRBJ2-7, with 8 bases fitting TRBD2. The germline V gene encodes CDR1 MDHEN and CDR2 SYDVKM. V shed 7 bases and J 2 bases; nucleotides not matched to a gene: 7. This CDR3 region has 14 residues. CDR3 sequence: CASILRGGAYEQYF. CDR3 in DNA: TGTGCCAGCATCCTACGGGGGGGGGCCTACGAGCAGTACTTC.

The chain combines TRBV6-5 with TRBJ2-1; 11 bases are a match to TRBD2. V lost 5 bases to trimming and J lost 7 bases; unmatched junction nucleotides: 4. This CDR3 contains 14 residues. CDR1 and CDR2 (germline): MNHEY, SVGAGI. Written as DNA, the CDR3 is TGTGCCAGCAGTACTAGCGGGAGTTTGAATGAGCAGTTCTTC. As protein: CASSTSGSLNEQFF.

This sequence joins TRBV6-5 and TRBJ2-1; D is perhaps TRBD1 (6 bases). The CDR3 is 13 residues long. The V end was cut by 6 bases, the J end by 6 bases, with 12 bases between. Per germline, CDR1 MNHEY and CDR2 SVGAGI. CDR3 nucleotides: TGTGCCAGCAGCGCAGGGGTAGCCAATGAGCAGTTCTTC. Residues: CASSAGVANEQFF.

The rearrangement links TRBV11-3 to TRBJ2-1, with a weak D call TRBD1 (5 bases). The CDR3 contains 18 residues. Trimming cost V 5 bases and J 0 bases, with 20 bases left between them. CDR1 is SGHNT and CDR2 is YENEEA in the germline V gene. CDR3 nucleotide sequence: TGTGCCAGCAGCCCTCTCTCTGGGGCGGAAAGCTCCTACAATGAGCAGTTCTTC. This gives the protein CASSPLSGAESSYNEQFF. Complete variable domain (other parts from reference TRBV11-3 and TRBJ2-1): EAGVVQSPRYKIIEKKQPVAFWCNPISGHNTLYWYLQNLGQGPELLIRYENEEAVDDSQLPKDRFSAERLKGVDSTLKIQPAELGDSAVYLCASSPLSGAESSYNEQFFGPGTRLTVL.

The chain couples TRBV21-1 to TRBJ2-1; TRBD1 reflects the table's D call only, with no check against the DNA. TRBV21-1 is a documented pseudogene. This CDR3 is 13 amino acids long. In DNA form, the CDR3 reads TGTGCCAGCAGGTGCCATTCCGACAATGGGCAGTTCTTC. Translation gives CASRCHSDNGQFF.

This chain connects TRBV9 to TRBJ2-3; 10 bases are a match to TRBD2. Per germline, CDR1 SGDLS and CDR2 YYNGEE. This CDR3 has 16 amino acids. V dropped 3 bases and J dropped 4; count of bases not matched to a gene: 8. CDR3 sequence: CASSDPGTSAPDTQYF. The DNA for the CDR3 is TGTGCCAGCAGCGACCCCGGGACTAGCGCCCCAGATACGCAGTATTTT.

The J gene is TRBJ2-7, the V gene TRBV5-4, with 7 positions matching TRBD2. The CDR3 has 15 amino acids. V gave up 0 bases and J gave up 1 base; unmatched junction bases: 4. Germline CDR1 reads SGHNT; CDR2 reads YYREEE (reference sequence). For the CDR3, the DNA is TGTGCCAGCAGCTTGGGCGGGAGTTCGTCCTACGAGCAGTACTTC. Translating it yields CASSLGGSSSYEQYF.

The chain carries TRBV12-3 or TRBV12-4 and TRBJ2-3, with a possible D match to TRBD2 (6 bases). Trimming left V 5 bases short and J 4 bases short, with 10 bases between. CDR3 size: 13 residues. The CDR3 protein is CASSPWGADTQYF. The CDR3 DNA is TGTGCCAGCAGTCCCTGGGGGGCAGATACGCAGTATTTT.

The rearrangement joins TRBV27 to TRBJ2-3; 8 bases align to TRBD1. V was clipped by 5 bases and J by 6 bases; unmatched bases: 10. Germline-derived CDR1 and CDR2 are MNHEY and SMNVEV (reference sequence). The CDR3 is 15 amino acids. DNA of the CDR3: TGTGCCAGCAGTCACCGGACAGGGTACGGGGATACGCAGTATTTT. Its protein is CASSHRTGYGDTQYF.

The chain carries TRBV15 and TRBJ2-1; TRBD2 is a possible D gene (7 bases). This CDR3 spans 20 amino acids. Germline V gene lookup returns CDR1 LNHNV and CDR2 YYDKDF (reference sequence). The V and J ends lost 2 bases and 7 bases respectively, with 30 bases between them. The DNA of the CDR3 is TGTGCCACCAGCAGACGTATTGGCGGGCAGTCGGGGGGCGAGGTAAATGAGCAGTTCTTC. Its translation: CATSRRIGGQSGGEVNEQFF.

The chain couples TRBV9 to TRBJ2-5; 9 bases fit TRBD2. V was clipped by 2 bases and J by 5 bases; unmatched bases: 4. From germline, CDR1 is SGDLS and CDR2 YYNGEE. The CDR3 has 14 amino acids. CDR3 residues: CASSVGLASETQYF. The CDR3 DNA reads TGTGCCAGCAGCGTCGGACTAGCGAGTGAGACCCAGTACTTC.

The chain combines TRBV29-1 with TRBJ2-1; 12 bases are a match to TRBD2. The germline gives CDR1 SQVTM, CDR2 ANQGSEA. The CDR3 loop spans 17 amino acids. Germline trimming cut 1 base from V and 7 bases from J; bases unmatched to any gene: 11. The chain's CDR3 is CSVEARTSGGSRNEQFF. CDR3 nucleotide sequence: TGCAGCGTTGAAGCTCGAACTAGCGGGGGGAGTAGGAATGAGCAGTTCTTC.

This clone was seen more than once but under ten times. J is TRBJ1-5 and V is TRBV5-1; tentative D call: TRBD1 (5 bases). Germline V gene lookup returns CDR1 SGHRS and CDR2 YFSETQ. The length of the CDR3 is 13 residues. Between the trimmed V and J ends, which lost 5 bases and 5 bases, there was a span of 11 bases. CDR3 nucleotides: TGCGCCAGCAGACAGGTACAAGATCAGCCCCAGCATTTT. Translating gives CASRQVQDQPQHF.

The chain carries TRBV14 and TRBJ1-4; the D gene is possibly TRBD1 (5 bases). CDR1 is SGHDN, CDR2 FVKESK, per germline. The CDR3 has 14 residues. V lost 4 bases and J lost 1, with 7 bases in between. This CDR3 is CASSPRVTNEKLFF. The CDR3 DNA is TGTGCCAGCAGCCCCAGGGTAACTAATGAAAAACTGTTTTTT.